The clone carrying this TCR beta chain was seen more than once but under ten times. What it binds is unknown. This CDR3 comprises 14 residues. The junction had 8 bases not matched to a gene; V was cut back by 5 bases and J by 5 bases. The germline V gene has CDR1 LNHDA and CDR2 SQIVND (reference sequence). These data come from a study of type 1 regulatory T cells. Study overall: This in vitro CD4 product, T-allo10, is enriched for Tr1 cells and alloantigen-specific.

A single record per CDR3 protein comes from TCRdb applying MiXCR to the reads. Of 60,000 to 80,000 distinct CDR3 sequences listed, roughly 60% are singletons. The sample was cultured T cells, either the whole culture or a sorted T cell fraction (not recorded which). Subset indicated: Tr1-enriched cell product generated in vitro against host alloantigens. J is TRBJ2-5 and V is TRBV19, with 7 bases identical to TRBD2. This clonotype was obtained from a human donor in good health. CDR3 nucleotide sequence: TGTGCCAGTAGTCCGCTTAGCGGGCGGGAGACCCAGTACTTC. The encoded protein is CASSPLSGRETQYF.